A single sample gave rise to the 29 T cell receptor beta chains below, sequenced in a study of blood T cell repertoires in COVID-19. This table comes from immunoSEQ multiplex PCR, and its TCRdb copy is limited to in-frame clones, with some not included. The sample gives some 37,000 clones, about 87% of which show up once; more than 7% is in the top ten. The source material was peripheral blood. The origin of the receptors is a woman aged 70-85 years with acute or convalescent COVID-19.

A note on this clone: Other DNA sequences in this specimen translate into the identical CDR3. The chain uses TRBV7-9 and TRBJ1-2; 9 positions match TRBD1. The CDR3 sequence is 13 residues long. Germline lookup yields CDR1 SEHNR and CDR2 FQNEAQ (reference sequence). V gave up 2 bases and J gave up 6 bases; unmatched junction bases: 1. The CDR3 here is CASSLTGGDGYTF. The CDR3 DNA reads TGTGCCAGCAGCTTAACAGGGGGCGATGGCTACACCTTC.

CDR3 sequence reads: CASSSRVTAGGGYTF. The CDR3 region has the DNA TGTGCCAGCAGCAGTAGGGTGACAGCCGGTGGGGGCTACACCTTC. The J gene is TRBJ1-2, the V gene TRBV7-2; D is possibly TRBD1 (5 bases). CDR1 and CDR2 (germline): SGHTA, FQGNSA. Trimming stripped 5 bases from V and 8 bases from J, with 21 bases between. The CDR3 is made up of 15 amino acids.

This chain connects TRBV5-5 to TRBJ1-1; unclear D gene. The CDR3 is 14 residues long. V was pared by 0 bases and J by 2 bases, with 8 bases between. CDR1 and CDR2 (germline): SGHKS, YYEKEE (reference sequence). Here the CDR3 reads CASSLGTVNTEAFF. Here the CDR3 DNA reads TGTGCCAGCAGCTTGGGCACGGTTAACACTGAAGCTTTCTTT.

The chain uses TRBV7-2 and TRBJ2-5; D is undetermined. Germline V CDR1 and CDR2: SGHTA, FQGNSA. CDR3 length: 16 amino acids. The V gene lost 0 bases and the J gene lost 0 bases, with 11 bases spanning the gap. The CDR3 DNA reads TGTGCCAGCAGCTTAGCGGCGCTGAGGTACCAAGAGACCCAGTACTTC. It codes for CASSLAALRYQETQYF.

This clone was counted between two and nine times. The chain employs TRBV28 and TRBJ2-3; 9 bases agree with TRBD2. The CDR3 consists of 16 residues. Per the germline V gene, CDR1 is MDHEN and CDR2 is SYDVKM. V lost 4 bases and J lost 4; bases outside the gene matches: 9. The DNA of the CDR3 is TGTGCCAGCAGTTACCTGAGCGGGGGGCGTGCAGATACGCAGTATTTT. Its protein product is CASSYLSGGRADTQYF.

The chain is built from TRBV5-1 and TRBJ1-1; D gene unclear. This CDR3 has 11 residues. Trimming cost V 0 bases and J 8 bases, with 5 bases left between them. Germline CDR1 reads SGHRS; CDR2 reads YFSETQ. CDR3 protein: CASSLGQEAFF. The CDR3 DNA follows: TGCGCCAGCAGCTTGGGGCAAGAAGCTTTCTTT.

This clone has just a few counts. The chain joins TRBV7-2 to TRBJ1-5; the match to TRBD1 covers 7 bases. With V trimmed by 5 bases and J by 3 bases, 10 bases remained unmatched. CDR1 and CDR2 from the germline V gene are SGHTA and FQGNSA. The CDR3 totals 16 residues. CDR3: CASSPQGVGNNQPQHF. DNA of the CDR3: TGTGCCAGCAGCCCGCAGGGGGTTGGAAACAATCAGCCCCAGCATTTT.

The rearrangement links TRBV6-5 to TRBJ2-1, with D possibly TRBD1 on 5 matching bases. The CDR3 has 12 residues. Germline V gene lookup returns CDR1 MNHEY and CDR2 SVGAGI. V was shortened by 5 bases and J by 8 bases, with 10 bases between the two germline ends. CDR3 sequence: CASSTGFDEQFF. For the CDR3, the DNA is TGTGCCAGCAGTACAGGCTTCGATGAGCAGTTCTTC.

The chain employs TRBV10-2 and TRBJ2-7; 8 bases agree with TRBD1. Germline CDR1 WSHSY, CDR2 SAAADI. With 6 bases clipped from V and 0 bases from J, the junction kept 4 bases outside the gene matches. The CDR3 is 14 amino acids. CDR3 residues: CASRDRADSYEQYV. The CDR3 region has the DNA TGCGCCAGCAGGGACAGGGCTGACTCCTACGAGCAGTACGTC.

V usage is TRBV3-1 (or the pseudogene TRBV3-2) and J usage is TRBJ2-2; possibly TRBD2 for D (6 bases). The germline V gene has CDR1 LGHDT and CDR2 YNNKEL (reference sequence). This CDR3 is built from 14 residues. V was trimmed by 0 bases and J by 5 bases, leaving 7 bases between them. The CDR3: CASSQEGGTGELFF. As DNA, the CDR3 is TGTGCCAGCAGCCAAGAGGGAGGTACCGGGGAGCTGTTTTTT.

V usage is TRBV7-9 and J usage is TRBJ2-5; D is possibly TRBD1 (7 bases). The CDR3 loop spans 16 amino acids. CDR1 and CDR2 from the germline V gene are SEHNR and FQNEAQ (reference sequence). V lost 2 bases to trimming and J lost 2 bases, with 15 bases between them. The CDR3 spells CASSLQGGGAQETQYF. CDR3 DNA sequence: TGTGCCAGCAGCTTACAGGGGGGCGGGGCACAAGAGACCCAGTACTTC.

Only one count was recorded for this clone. Written as DNA, the CDR3 is TGTGCCAGCAGTTACCAACGGGACAGATCTTCACCCCTCCACTTT. Its translation is CASSYQRDRSSPLHF. This chain joins TRBV6-6 and TRBJ1-6; TRBD1 aligns across 7 bases. This CDR3 has 15 amino acids. V shed 2 bases, J shed 9 bases, and the junction held 7 bases outside the gene matches. Germline CDR1 is MNHNY and CDR2 is SVGAGI (reference sequence).

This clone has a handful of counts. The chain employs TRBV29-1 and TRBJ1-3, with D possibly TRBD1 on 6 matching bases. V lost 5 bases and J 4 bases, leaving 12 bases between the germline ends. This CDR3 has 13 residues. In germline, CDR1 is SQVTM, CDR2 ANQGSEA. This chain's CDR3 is CSVTGQNGNTIYF. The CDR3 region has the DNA TGCAGCGTTACTGGACAGAACGGAAACACCATATATTTT. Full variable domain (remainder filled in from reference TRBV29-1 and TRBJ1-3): SAVISQKPSRDICQRGTSLTIQCQVDSQVTMMFWYRQQPGQSLTLIATANQGSEATYESGFVIDKFPISRPNLTFSTLTVSNMSPEDSSIYLCSVTGQNGNTIYFGEGSWLTVV.

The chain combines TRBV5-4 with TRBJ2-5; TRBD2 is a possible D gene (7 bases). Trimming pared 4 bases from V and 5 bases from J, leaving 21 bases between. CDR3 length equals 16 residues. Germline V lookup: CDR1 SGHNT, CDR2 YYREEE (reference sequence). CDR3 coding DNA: TGTGCCAGCAGCCCCAAAGGCGAAGGGGGAGGGGAGACCCAGTACTTC. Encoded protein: CASSPKGEGGGETQYF.

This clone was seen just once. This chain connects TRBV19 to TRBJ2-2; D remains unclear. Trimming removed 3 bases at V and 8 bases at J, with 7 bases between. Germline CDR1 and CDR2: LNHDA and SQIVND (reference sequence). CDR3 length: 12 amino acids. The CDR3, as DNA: TGTGCCAGTAGTATGAGCCTTGGGGAGCTGTTTTTT. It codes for CASSMSLGELFF.

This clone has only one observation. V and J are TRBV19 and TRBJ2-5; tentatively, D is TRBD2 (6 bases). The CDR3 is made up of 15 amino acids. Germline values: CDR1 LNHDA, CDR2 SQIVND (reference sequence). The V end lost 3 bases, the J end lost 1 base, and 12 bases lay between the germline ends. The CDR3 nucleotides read TGTGCCAGTAGTATTTCCGGGACTCCCCAAGAGACCCAGTACTTC. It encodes CASSISGTPQETQYF.

DNA for the CDR3: TGCAGCGGGACAGCGGGGGTATCTATTTACAATGAGCAGTTCTTC. Its translation: CSGTAGVSIYNEQFF. The chain combines TRBV29-1 with TRBJ2-1; TRBD2 agrees at 8 bases. The germline CDR1 and CDR2 sequences are SQVTM and ANQGSEA. The ends lost 7 bases at V and 4 bases at J; junction bases unmatched: 12. CDR3 length: 15 amino acids.

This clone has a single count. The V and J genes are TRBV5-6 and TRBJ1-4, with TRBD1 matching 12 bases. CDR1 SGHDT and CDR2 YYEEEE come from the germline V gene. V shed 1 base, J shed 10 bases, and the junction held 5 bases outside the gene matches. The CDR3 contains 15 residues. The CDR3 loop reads CASSLPGTGGRKLFF. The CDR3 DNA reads TGTGCCAGCAGCTTGCCCGGGACAGGGGGCAGAAAACTGTTTTTT.

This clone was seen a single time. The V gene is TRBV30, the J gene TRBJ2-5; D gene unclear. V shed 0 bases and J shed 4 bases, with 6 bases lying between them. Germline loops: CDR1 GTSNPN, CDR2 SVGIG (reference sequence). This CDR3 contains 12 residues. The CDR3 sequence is CAWSVTGETQYF. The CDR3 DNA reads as TGTGCCTGGAGTGTAACCGGAGAGACCCAGTACTTC.

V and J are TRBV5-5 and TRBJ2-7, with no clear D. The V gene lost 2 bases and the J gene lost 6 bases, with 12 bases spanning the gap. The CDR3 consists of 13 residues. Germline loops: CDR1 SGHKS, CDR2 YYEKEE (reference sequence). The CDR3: CASSFNRNSEQYV. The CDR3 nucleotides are TGTGCCAGCAGCTTCAACAGAAATAGCGAGCAGTACGTC.

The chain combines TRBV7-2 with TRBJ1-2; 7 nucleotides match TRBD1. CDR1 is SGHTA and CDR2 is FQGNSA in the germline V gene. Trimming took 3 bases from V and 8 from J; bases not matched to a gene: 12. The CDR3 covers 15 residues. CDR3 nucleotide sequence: TGTGCCAGCAGCTTTGGGACAGCTGGCTTCGGCGGCTACACCTTC. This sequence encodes CASSFGTAGFGGYTF.

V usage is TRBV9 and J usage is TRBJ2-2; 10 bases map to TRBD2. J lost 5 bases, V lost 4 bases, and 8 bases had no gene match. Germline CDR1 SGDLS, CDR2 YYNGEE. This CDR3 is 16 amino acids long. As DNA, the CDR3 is TGTGCCAGCAGCTCCCTAGCGGGGGTAACAACCGGGGAGCTGTTTTTT. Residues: CASSSLAGVTTGELFF.

The CDR3 coding sequence is TGCGCCAGCAGCTTGGCTAGCGCTGGGGCAGATACGCAGTATTTT. Protein product: CASSLASAGADTQYF. The gene calls are TRBV5-1 and TRBJ2-3; D may be TRBD2 (6 bases). CDR3 length equals 15 residues. Germline CDR1 and CDR2: SGHRS and YFSETQ. The germline V and J ends were trimmed by 0 bases and 4 bases, with 12 bases remaining between them.

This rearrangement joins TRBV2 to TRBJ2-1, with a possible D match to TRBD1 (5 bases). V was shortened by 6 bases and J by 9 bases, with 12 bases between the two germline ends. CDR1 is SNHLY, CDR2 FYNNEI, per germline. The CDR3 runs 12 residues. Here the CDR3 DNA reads TGTGCCAGCAGAGAGCAGGGTTTTGAGCAGTTCTTC. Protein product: CASREQGFEQFF. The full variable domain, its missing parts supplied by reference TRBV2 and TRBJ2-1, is EPEVTQTPSHQVTQMGQEVILRCVPISNHLYFYWYRQILGQKVEFLVSFYNNEISEKSEIFDDQFSVERPDGSNFTLKIRSTKLEDSAMYFCASREQGFEQFFGPGTRLTVL.

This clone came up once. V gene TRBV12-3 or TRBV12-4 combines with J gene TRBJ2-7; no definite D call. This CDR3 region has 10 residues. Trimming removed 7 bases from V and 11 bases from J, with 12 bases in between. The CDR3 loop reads CASKEPLKYV. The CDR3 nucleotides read TGTGCCAGCAAGGAGCCCTTGAAGTACGTC.

The DNA for the CDR3 is TGTGCCAGCATCGAGACAGGGCACAGCTCCTACAATGAGCAGTTCTTC. Translating it yields CASIETGHSSYNEQFF. The chain recombines TRBV7-2 with TRBJ2-1; 7 bases fit TRBD1. The J segment lost 0 bases and the V segment lost 7 bases, leaving 9 bases of the junction unmatched. This CDR3 is 16 amino acids long. CDR1 and CDR2 from the germline V gene are SGHTA and FQGNSA. Full variable domain (rest looked up from reference TRBV7-2 and TRBJ2-1): GAGVSQSPSNKVTEKGKDVELRCDPISGHTALYWYRQSLGQGLEFLIYFQGNSAPDKSGLPSDRFSAERTGGSVSTLTIQRTQQEDSAVYLCASIETGHSSYNEQFFGPGTRLTVL.

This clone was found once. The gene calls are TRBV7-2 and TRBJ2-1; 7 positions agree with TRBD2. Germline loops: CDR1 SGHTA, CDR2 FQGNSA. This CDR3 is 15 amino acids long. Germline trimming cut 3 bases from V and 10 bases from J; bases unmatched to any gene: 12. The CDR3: CASSLPSGATLEQFF. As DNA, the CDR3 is TGTGCCAGCAGCTTGCCTAGCGGAGCCACCTTAGAGCAGTTCTTC. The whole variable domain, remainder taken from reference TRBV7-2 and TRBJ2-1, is GAGVSQSPSNKVTEKGKDVELRCDPISGHTALYWYRQSLGQGLEFLIYFQGNSAPDKSGLPSDRFSAERTGGSVSTLTIQRTQQEDSAVYLCASSLPSGATLEQFFGPGTRLTVL.

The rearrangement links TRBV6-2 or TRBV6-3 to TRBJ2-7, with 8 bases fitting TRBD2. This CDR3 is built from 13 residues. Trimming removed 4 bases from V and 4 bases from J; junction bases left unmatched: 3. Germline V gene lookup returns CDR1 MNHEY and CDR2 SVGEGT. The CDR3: CASSLAGKYEQYV. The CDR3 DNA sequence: TGTGCCAGCAGTTTAGCGGGAAAATACGAGCAGTACGTC.

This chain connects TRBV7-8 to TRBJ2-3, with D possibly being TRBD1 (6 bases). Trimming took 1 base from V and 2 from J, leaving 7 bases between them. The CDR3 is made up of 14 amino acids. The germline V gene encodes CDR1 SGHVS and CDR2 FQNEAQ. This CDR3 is CASSLGTVTDTQYF. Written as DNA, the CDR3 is TGTGCCAGCAGCTTAGGGACAGTCACAGATACGCAGTATTTT.